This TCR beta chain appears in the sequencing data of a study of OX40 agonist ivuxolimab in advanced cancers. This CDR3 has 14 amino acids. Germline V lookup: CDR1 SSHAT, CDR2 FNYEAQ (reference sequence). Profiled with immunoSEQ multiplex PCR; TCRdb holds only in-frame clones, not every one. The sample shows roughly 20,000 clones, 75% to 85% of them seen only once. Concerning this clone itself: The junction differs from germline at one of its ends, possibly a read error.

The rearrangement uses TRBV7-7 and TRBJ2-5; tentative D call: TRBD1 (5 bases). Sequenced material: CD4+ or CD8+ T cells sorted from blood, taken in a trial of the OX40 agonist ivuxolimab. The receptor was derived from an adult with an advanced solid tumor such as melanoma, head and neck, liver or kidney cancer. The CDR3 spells CASSSAGLGETQYF. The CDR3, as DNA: TGTGCTAGCAGCTCAGCAGGGTTAGGGGAGACCCAGTACTTC.